These 4 T cell receptor beta chains share one sample of origin, sequenced in a study of cytomegalovirus exposure and HLA in healthy donors. Primers: 60 Vbeta forward and 13 Jbeta reverse. Only in-frame clones appear in the TCRdb table, and some are missing; sequencing was by immunoSEQ multiplex PCR. The sample has 200,000 to 250,000 clones; approximately 79% are singletons. Material: PBMCs. The receptor set was obtained from a man over 45 in good health and CMV-seronegative.

The chain combines TRBV6-1 with TRBJ2-4, with D possibly TRBD1 on 6 matching bases. Germline CDR1 reads MNHNS; CDR2 reads SASEGT. Trimming took 2 bases from V and 2 from J, leaving 19 bases between them. The CDR3 is 18 residues long. This CDR3 reads CASSESGGRQGSKNIQYF. The CDR3 DNA reads as TGTGCCAGCAGTGAAAGTGGAGGCCGCCAGGGGTCCAAAAACATTCAGTACTTC.

This chain uses TRBV6-4 with TRBJ1-1, with D uncertain. The germline V and J ends were trimmed by 4 bases and 0 bases, with 6 bases remaining between them. Germline-derived CDR1 and CDR2 are MRHNA and SNTAGT. CDR3 size: 13 residues. The CDR3 loop reads CASSVRMNTEAFF. The CDR3, as DNA: TGTGCCAGCAGTGTCCGTATGAACACTGAAGCTTTCTTT.

Points on this clone: At one end, the junction sequence differs from germline, possibly due to a read error. The chain recombines TRBV7-9 with TRBJ2-2, with TRBD2 matching 9 bases. The CDR3 is 14 amino acids. CDR1 and CDR2 from the germline V gene are SEHNR and FQNEAQ (reference sequence). DNA of the CDR3: TGTGCCAGCAGCCTAGCGGGACTAGCCGGGGAGCTGTTTTTT. It yields the protein CASSLAGLAGELFF.

The table lists this clone with a count of one. The rearrangement joins TRBV5-1 to TRBJ1-2; tentatively, D is TRBD1 (5 bases). V lost 2 bases, J lost 3 bases, and 23 bases lay in between. Germline-derived CDR1 and CDR2 are SGHRS and YFSETQ. The CDR3 runs to 18 residues. The CDR3 region has the DNA TGCGCCAGCAGCTTAGTCTCGGCAAAGACCGGGACTCACTATGGCTACACCTTC. This sequence encodes CASSLVSAKTGTHYGYTF.